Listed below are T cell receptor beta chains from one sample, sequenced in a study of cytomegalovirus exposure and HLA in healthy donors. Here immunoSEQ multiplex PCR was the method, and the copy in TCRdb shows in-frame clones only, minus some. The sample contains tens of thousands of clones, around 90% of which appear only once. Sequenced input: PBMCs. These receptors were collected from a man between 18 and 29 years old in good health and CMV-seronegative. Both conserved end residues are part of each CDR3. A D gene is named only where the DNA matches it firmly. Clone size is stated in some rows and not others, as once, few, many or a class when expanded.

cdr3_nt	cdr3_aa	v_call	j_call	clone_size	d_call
TGTGCCAGCAGCCCAGCCGCGCAGCAGGCTGGAAACACCATATATTTT	CASSPAAQQAGNTIYF	TRBV4-2	TRBJ1-3	NA	NA
TGTGCCAGCAGTGGCAGGGACAGGGTAAGCGGATCCTATGGCTACACCTTC	CASSGRDRVSGSYGYTF	TRBV2	TRBJ1-2	NA	TRBD1
TGTGCCAGCAGCTTGGGGCAAGGGGACTCCTACGAGCAGTACTTC	CASSLGQGDSYEQYF	TRBV5-5	TRBJ2-7	NA	NA
TGTGCCAGCAGCTTACCCGTACTACGACGCCGGGAGGGCTCCGGGGAGCTGTTTTTT	CASSLPVLRRREGSGELFF	TRBV7-9	TRBJ2-2	NA	TRBD2
TGTGCCAGCAGCCATGAAATTCTTGGGGCAGCGAACACCGGGGAGCTGTTTTTT	CASSHEILGAANTGELFF	TRBV5-6	TRBJ2-2	once	NA
TGTGCCAGCAGCCGTTCCGATTGGGACAGATTGTTTTTT	CASSRSDWDRLFF	TRBV7-6	TRBJ1-4	NA	TRBD1
TGTGCCAGCTCCTGGGGCTGGCGGGCCAAAAACATTCAGTACTTC	CASSWGWRAKNIQYF	TRBV7-9	TRBJ2-4	NA	NA
TGTGCCAGCAGTTCGGCTGGACAGTCCCAGTACTTC	CASSSAGQSQYF	TRBV28	TRBJ2-5	few	NA
TGTGCCAGCAGTCAGGGGGCGTTGGGCTACACCTTC	CASSQGALGYTF	TRBV5-6	TRBJ1-2	NA	TRBD1
TGCGCCAGCAGTCCGTCTGGCGGGGGGCCTTACGAGCAGTACTTC	CASSPSGGGPYEQYF	TRBV4-3	TRBJ2-7	NA	TRBD2
TGTGCCAGCAGTGGGGACTATTACAATGAGCAGTTCTTC	CASSGDYYNEQFF	TRBV25-1	TRBJ2-1	NA	TRBD2
TGTGCCAGCAGCGTAGAGAACGACAGGAACACTGAAGCTTTCTTT	CASSVENDRNTEAFF	TRBV9	TRBJ1-1	NA	NA
TGCAGCGTTGAAGGATCTCGCAGGGGGGCCACTGAAGCTTTCTTT	CSVEGSRRGATEAFF	TRBV29-1	TRBJ1-1	NA	TRBD1
TGTGCCAGCAGCGCCAGGGGGCGGATAAAACACGAGCAGTACTTC	CASSARGRIKHEQYF	TRBV5-4	TRBJ2-7	NA	TRBD1
TGCGCCAGCAGCCTAGCGAGGGTCAGCGAGCAGTACTTC	CASSLARVSEQYF	TRBV4-3	TRBJ2-7	NA	NA
TGCGCCAGCAGCCAAATTGGGACAGGGCACAATGAGCAGTTCTTC	CASSQIGTGHNEQFF	TRBV4-3	TRBJ2-1	NA	TRBD1
TGTGCCAGCAGTTCCTACCCCGGGACAGAGAACACCGGGGAGCTGTTTTTT	CASSSYPGTENTGELFF	TRBV27	TRBJ2-2	NA	TRBD1
TGTGCCAGCAGTTTATCGGGAGGACTAGCGGGAACCAATGAGCAGTTCTTC	CASSLSGGLAGTNEQFF	TRBV27	TRBJ2-1	NA	TRBD2
TGTGCCAGCTCACCACAAGTGACAACCTACGAGCAGTACTTC	CASSPQVTTYEQYF	TRBV18	TRBJ2-7	NA	NA
TGTGCCAGCAGCCCTCGCGGGGATACGCAGTATTTT	CASSPRGDTQYF	TRBV9	TRBJ2-3	NA	NA
TGTGCCAGCAGCGTAGTCGAGTCAATGAACACTGAAGCTTTCTTT	CASSVVESMNTEAFF	TRBV9	TRBJ1-1	NA	NA
TGTGCCAGCAGCTTGGGGCTAATCTACGAGCAGTACTTC	CASSLGLIYEQYF	TRBV11-2	TRBJ2-7	few	NA
TGTGCCAGCAGACCGGGACTAGCGGGGAGGGAGCAGTTCTTC	CASRPGLAGREQFF	TRBV28	TRBJ2-1	NA	TRBD2
TGTGCCAGCAGCTTTGGGGGAGGATACGAGCAGTACTTC	CASSFGGGYEQYF	TRBV11-3	TRBJ2-7	NA	NA
TGTGCCAGCAGCCCGATTGACAGCTCTGGAAACACCATATATTTT	CASSPIDSSGNTIYF	TRBV7-9	TRBJ1-3	NA	NA
TGCAGCGTCATAGCGGGGGGAGGCAATGAGCAGTTCTTC	CSVIAGGGNEQFF	TRBV29-1	TRBJ2-1	NA	TRBD2
TGTGCCAGCAGCTTAGGGAGAAGGGGCACCGGGGAGCTGTTTTTT	CASSLGRRGTGELFF	TRBV7-9	TRBJ2-2	NA	NA
TGCGCCAGCAGCCAAAGCTTGGGCACAGATACGCAGTATTTT	CASSQSLGTDTQYF	TRBV4-3	TRBJ2-3	NA	NA
TGTGCCAGCAGTCCAACAAACAAGGAGACCCAGTACTTC	CASSPTNKETQYF	TRBV28	TRBJ2-5	NA	NA
TGCGCCAGCAGCACCGGGACAGGGGTAGACGAGCAGTACTTC	CASSTGTGVDEQYF	TRBV4-3	TRBJ2-7	NA	TRBD1
TGCGCCAGCAGCTTGGCACAGGGGAGTGGCTACACCTTC	CASSLAQGSGYTF	TRBV5-1	TRBJ1-2	NA	TRBD1
TGTGCCAGCAGCCCCCGGGGGGAATTACAAGAGACCCAGTACTTC	CASSPRGELQETQYF	TRBV11-3	TRBJ2-5	few	TRBD2
TGTGCCAGCAGGCCAGAAGGGACTAGCGGCAATGAGCAGTTCTTC	CASRPEGTSGNEQFF	TRBV7-9	TRBJ2-1	NA	TRBD2
TGTGCCAGCAGCGTAGGACTAGCGGGAGTTGGCGAGACCCAGTACTTC	CASSVGLAGVGETQYF	TRBV9	TRBJ2-5	NA	TRBD2
TGTGCCAGCAGCCCAAACAGTGGCAACGAGCAGTACTTC	CASSPNSGNEQYF	TRBV7-6	TRBJ2-7	NA	NA
TGTGCCAGCAGCTTAGGGGTGAGGACAGGGGGATCCTACGAGCAGTACTTC	CASSLGVRTGGSYEQYF	TRBV11-2	TRBJ2-7	few	TRBD1
TGTGCCAGCCCAACTGTAGCCTCACCCTACAATGAGCAGTTCTTC	CASPTVASPYNEQFF	TRBV6-5	TRBJ2-1	once	NA
TGTGCCAGCAGCTTAGTCCCATTCCAAGAGACCCAGTACTTC	CASSLVPFQETQYF	TRBV11-2	TRBJ2-5	NA	NA
TGCGCCAGCAGCCAAGAAGTATCGACCGGGGGTACCGGGGAGCTGTTTTTT	CASSQEVSTGGTGELFF	TRBV4-3	TRBJ2-2	once	NA
TGCGCCAGCAGCCGACTGACAGGGGCGGGAAACACCATATATTTT	CASSRLTGAGNTIYF	TRBV4-1	TRBJ1-3	once	TRBD1
TGTGCCAGCAGCCAGGACAGGGGCTCCTACGAGCAGTACTTC	CASSQDRGSYEQYF	TRBV5-4	TRBJ2-7	once	TRBD1